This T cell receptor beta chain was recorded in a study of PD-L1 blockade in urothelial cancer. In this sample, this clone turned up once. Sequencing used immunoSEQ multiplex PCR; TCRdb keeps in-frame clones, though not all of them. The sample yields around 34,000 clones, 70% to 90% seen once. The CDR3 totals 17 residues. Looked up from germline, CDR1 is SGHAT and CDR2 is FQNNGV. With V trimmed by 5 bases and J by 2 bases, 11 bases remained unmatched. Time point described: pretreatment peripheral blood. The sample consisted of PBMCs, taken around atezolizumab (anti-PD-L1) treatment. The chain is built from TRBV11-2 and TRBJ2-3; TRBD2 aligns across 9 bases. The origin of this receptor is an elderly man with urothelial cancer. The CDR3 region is CASSRIGLARYTDTQYF. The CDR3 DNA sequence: TGTGCCAGCAGCCGTATTGGACTAGCGAGATACACAGATACGCAGTATTTT.